This TCR beta chain was identified in a study of blood T cells in healthy people across ages. The study's findings and limits: Naive T cell percentage by flow cytometry tracked strongly with beta diversity.

Primers used in a second PCR of about 7 to 11 cycles were a sample-barcoded 5' primer and a J-beta primer mix. Each cDNA molecule received a tag from a template-switch adaptor that had 12 random nucleotides. MiXCR was run by TCRdb on the 5' RACE reads, yielding one entry per CDR3 protein. Here the sample spans around 1,100,000 distinct CDR3 sequences, around two fifths being singletons. The germline CDR1 and CDR2 sequences are SQVTM and ANQGSEA. This CDR3 is 11 amino acids long. V was pared by 1 base and J by 6 bases, with 6 bases between. Points on this clonotype: Its specificity is not known.

There were healthy Caucasian individuals from Russia, aged roughly 6 to 90, serving as donors. The material sequenced was blood. This receptor was obtained from a man between 18 and 29 years old in good health. V usage is TRBV29-1 and J usage is TRBJ1-2; unclear D gene. CDR3 sequence reads: CSVEAADGYTF. The CDR3 coding sequence is TGCAGCGTTGAAGCTGCTGATGGCTACACCTTC.